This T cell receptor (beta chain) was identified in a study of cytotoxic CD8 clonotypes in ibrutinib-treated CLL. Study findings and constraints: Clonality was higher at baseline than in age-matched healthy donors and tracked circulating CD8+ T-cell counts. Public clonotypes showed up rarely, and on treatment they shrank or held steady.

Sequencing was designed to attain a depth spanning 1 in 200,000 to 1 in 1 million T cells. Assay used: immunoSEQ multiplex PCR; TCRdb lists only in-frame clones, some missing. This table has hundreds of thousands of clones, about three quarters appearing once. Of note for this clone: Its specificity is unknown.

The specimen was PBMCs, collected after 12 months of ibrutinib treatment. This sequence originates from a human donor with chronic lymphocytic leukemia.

The CDR3 nucleotides read TGTGCCAGTAGCAGCAGTAACTCTGGGGCCAACGTCCTGACTTTC. Its protein is CASSSSNSGANVLTF. This chain uses TRBV19 with TRBJ2-6; D ambiguous. CDR1 is LNHDA, CDR2 SQIVND, per germline (reference sequence). There are 15 residues in the CDR3. V lost 6 bases and J lost 0, with 9 bases in between.